This TCR beta chain emerged from a study of cytomegalovirus exposure and HLA in healthy donors. Study findings and constraints: Sequencing had likely introduced a cluster of highly shared sequence variants as an artifact. Confirmation was obtained in vitro that three CMV-associated chains are specific for CMV antigens.

Per the germline V gene, CDR1 is SGHRS and CDR2 is YFSETQ. The length of the CDR3 is 15 residues. The V and J ends lost 2 bases and 10 bases respectively, with 16 bases between them. A multiplex PCR was run with 60 Vbeta primers and 13 Jbeta primers. The assay was immunoSEQ multiplex PCR, and TCRdb's table has in-frame clones only and misses some. The table lists roughly 95,000 clones, roughly 82% of them singletons, with nearly 3.5% in the top ten. In regard to this clone: The antigen remains undetermined.

Sequencing was carried out using PBMCs. This chain uses TRBV5-1 with TRBJ1-6; D gene uncertain. The TCR was taken from a man aged 25 to 40 in good health and CMV-seropositive. Written as DNA, the CDR3 is TGCGCCAGCAGCTTCTCCGGTAGGGAGGAATCACCCCTCCACTTT. Translating it yields CASSFSGREESPLHF.